This record covers a single T cell receptor beta chain. Its antigen remains unknown. Germline V gene sequence: CDR1 LNHNV, CDR2 YYDKDF (reference sequence). The V gene end was trimmed by 8 bases and the J gene end by 4 bases; junction bases not matched to a gene: 2. The CDR3 is 13 residues long. Two rounds of multiplex PCR amplified TCR beta CDR3 from genomic DNA. Gene-specific primers for each TRBV and TRBJ gene drove first-round PCR. TCRdb re-analysed the multiplex PCR reads in MiXCR, keeping a single row per CDR3 protein. The sample has around 30,000 distinct CDR3 sequences; around 32% are singletons. This record comes from a study of prognosis after radiotherapy for stage I lung cancer. Background on the study: The patients comprised about a dozen men and 6 women, spanning ages roughly 50 to 85 and having a median of 74.5 years. Metastases at distant sites emerged in a few patients after radiotherapy, at a median of 7 months, whereas around 15 showed no significant progression.

Overall study findings and caveats: The tumor specificity of expanded TCR clones remained undetermined.

The gene calls are TRBV15 and TRBJ2-5; 12 bases align to TRBD2. Specimen: PBMCs, collected before or after stereotactic body radiation therapy (not recorded which). This receptor was obtained from a donor aged 50 or older with non-small cell lung cancer. This CDR3 is CATSGLAGETQYF. For the CDR3, the DNA is TGTGCCACCTCGGGACTAGCGGGAGAGACCCAGTACTTC.